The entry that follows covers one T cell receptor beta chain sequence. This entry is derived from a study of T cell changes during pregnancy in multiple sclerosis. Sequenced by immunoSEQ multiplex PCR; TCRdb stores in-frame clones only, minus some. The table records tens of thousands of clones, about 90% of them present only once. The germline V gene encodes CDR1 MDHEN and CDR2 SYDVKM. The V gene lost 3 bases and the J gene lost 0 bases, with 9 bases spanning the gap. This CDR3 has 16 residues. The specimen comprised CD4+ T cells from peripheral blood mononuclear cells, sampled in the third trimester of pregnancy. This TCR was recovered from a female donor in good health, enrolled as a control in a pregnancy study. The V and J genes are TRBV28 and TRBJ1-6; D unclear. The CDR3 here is CASSLDGSSYNSPLHF. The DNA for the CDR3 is TGTGCCAGCAGTTTGGACGGGAGCTCCTATAATTCACCCCTCCACTTT.